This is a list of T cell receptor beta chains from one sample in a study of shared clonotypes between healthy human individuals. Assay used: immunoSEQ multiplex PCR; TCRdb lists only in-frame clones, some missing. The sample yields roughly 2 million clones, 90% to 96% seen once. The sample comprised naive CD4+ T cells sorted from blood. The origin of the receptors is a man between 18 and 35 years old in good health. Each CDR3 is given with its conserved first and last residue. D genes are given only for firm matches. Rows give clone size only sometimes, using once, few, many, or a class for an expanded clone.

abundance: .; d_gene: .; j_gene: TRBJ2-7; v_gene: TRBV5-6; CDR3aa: CASSLVAGSSYEQYF; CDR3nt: TGTGCCAGCAGCTTGGTGGCAGGTAGCTCCTACGAGCAGTACTTC
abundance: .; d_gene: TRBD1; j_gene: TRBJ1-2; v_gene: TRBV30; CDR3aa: CAWTSEDRGTGGYTF; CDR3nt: TGTGCCTGGACCTCCGAGGACAGGGGGACCGGTGGCTACACCTTC
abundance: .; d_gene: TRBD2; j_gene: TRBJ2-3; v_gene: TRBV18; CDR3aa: CASSPLSGGTDTQYF; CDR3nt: TGTGCCAGCTCACCACTAAGCGGGGGAACAGATACGCAGTATTTT
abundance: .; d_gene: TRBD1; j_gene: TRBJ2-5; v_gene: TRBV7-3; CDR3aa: CASSRTGQETQYF; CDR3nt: TGTGCCAGCAGCCGGACAGGGCAAGAGACCCAGTACTTC
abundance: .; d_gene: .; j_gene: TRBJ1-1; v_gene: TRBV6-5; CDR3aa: CATYSLAEAFF; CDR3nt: TGTGCCACCTATTCCTTGGCGGAAGCTTTCTTT
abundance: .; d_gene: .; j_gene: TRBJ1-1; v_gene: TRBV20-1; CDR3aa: CSARIHTEAFF; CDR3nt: TGCAGTGCTAGGATACACACTGAAGCTTTCTTT
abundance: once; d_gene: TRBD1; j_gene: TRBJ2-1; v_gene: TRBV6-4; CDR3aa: CASSEAGGATKQFF; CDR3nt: TGTGCCAGCAGTGAGGCAGGGGGCGCTACCAAGCAGTTCTTC
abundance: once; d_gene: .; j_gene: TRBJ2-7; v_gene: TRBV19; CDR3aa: CASSTPGGEKPYEQYF; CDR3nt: TGTGCCAGTAGTACCCCTGGAGGGGAGAAGCCCTACGAGCAGTACTTC
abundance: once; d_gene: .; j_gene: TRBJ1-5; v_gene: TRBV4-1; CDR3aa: CASSQEANQPQHF; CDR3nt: TGCGCCAGCAGCCAAGAGGCTAATCAGCCCCAGCATTTT
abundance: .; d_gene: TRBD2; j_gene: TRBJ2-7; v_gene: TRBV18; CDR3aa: CASSLATSGAAHEQYF; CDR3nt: TGTGCCAGCTCACTCGCGACTAGCGGAGCTGCACACGAGCAGTACTTC
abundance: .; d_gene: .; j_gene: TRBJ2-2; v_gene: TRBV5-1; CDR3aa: CASSLGRDTGELFF; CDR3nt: TGCGCCAGCAGCTTGGGCAGAGACACCGGGGAGCTGTTTTTT
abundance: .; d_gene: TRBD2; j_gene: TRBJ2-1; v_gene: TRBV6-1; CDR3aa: CASRRTSYNEQFF; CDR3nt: TGTGCCAGCAGGAGGACTAGCTACAATGAGCAGTTCTTC
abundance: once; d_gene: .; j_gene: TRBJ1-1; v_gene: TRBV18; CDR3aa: CASSPLTASKNTEAFF; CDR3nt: TGTGCCAGCTCACCACTAACAGCCTCGAAGAACACTGAAGCTTTCTTT
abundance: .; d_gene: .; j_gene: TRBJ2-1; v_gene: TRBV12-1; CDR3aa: CASIPTRNRGSYNEQFF; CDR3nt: TGTGCCAGCATCCCGACCCGAAATAGGGGTTCCTACAATGAGCAGTTCTTC
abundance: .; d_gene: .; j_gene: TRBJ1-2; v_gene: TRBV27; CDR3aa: CASRLEPPGGFNYGYTF; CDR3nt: TGTGCCAGCAGATTAGAGCCCCCAGGAGGGTTTAACTATGGCTACACCTTC
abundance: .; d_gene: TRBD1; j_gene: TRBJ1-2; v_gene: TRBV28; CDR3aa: CASSTGTAHF; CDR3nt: TGTGCCAGCAGTACCGGGACAGCTCACTTC
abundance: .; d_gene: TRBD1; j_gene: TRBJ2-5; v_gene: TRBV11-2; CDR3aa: CASSTAGTVQETQYF; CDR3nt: TGTGCCAGCAGCACTGCCGGGACAGTCCAAGAGACCCAGTACTTC